This TCR beta chain was sequenced for a study of blood T cell repertoires in COVID-19. Original processing methods: Amplification with reference gene primers provided the estimates of nucleated cell counts. The assay was immunoSEQ multiplex PCR, and TCRdb's table has in-frame clones only and misses some. The V and J calls and clone size were taken over from that table, and D and trimming were inferred from the DNA. Of 300,000 to 450,000 clones in the sample, roughly 86% are singletons; the top ten hold approximately 1.3%. The source of this sequence is a young man who had recovered from COVID-19. The sample consisted of PBMCs or T cells enriched from blood (not recorded which).

CDR3 coding DNA: TGTGCCAGTAGTCCCCAGGGGGCGTCGGATACGCAGTATTTT. Amino acid sequence: CASSPQGASDTQYF. The chain couples TRBV19 to TRBJ2-3; 8 bases agree with TRBD1. The V segment lost 5 bases and the J segment 6 bases; nucleotides outside the gene matches: 7. The CDR3 consists of 14 residues. The germline CDR1 and CDR2 sequences are LNHDA and SQIVND (reference sequence).